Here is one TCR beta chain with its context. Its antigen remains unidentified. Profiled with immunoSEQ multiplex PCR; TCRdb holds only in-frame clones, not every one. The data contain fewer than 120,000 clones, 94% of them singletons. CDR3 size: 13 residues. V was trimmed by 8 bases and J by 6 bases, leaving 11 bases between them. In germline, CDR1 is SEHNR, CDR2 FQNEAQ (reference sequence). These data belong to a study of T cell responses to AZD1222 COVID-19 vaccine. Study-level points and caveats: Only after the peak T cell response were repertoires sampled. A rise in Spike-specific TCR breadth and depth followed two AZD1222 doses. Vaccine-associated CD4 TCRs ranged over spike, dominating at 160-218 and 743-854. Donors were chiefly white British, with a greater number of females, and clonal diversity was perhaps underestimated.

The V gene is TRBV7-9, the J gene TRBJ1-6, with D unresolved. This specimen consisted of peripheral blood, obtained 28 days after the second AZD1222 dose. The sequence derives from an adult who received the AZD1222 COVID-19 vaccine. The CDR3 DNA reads TGTGCCAGCGAGCCCATAGGTAATTCACCCCTCCACTTT. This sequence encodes CASEPIGNSPLHF.